This TCR beta chain was found in a study of cytomegalovirus exposure and HLA in healthy donors. Overall study findings and caveats: TCR beta V- and J-gene trimming, according to a later analysis, was linked to a missense DCLRE1C variant.

With 60 Vbeta and 13 Jbeta primers, the PCR was carried out. The data were produced by immunoSEQ multiplex PCR, yet TCRdb's version contains in-frame clones alone and is incomplete. In the table there are about 210,000 clones, about 79% of which are singletons. Germline V lookup: CDR1 MDHEN, CDR2 SYDVKM. The CDR3 length is 13 residues. This clone was seen only a few times. The antigen is undetermined. The germline gene is not matched at one end of the junction; a read error may be the cause. The sequenced sample consisted of PBMCs. The TCR sequence derives from a male donor in good health and CMV-seronegative. The chain is built from TRBV28 and TRBJ1-5; 7 nucleotides agree with TRBD1. The CDR3 reads CASSLGQDRYLIF. The DNA of the CDR3 is TGTGCCAGCAGTTTAGGGCAGGACAGGTACCTCATTTTT.